The 23 T cell receptor beta chains listed next were all sequenced from one sample in a study of CD8 T cells in Susac syndrome (dated by TCRdb to between 2018 and 2020). Libraries were constructed by the immunoSEQ multiplex PCR assay. RNA was extracted using the RNeasy kit, and roughly 0.5 to 1 ug of the RNA was reverse transcribed with random hexamers. The public sequencing data were trimmed at Q25 with fastp and processed into clonotypes with MiXCR by TCRdb, which kept only in-frame beta chains. Every entry covers one CDR3 protein and lists the most common genes and DNA from its rows. The sample profile shows some 200,000 distinct CDR3 sequences; 85% to 95% of them were found once. The ten largest clones add up to less than 0.2% of the sample. The sequenced sample consisted of CD8+ T cells from PBMCs. These receptors were obtained from a human donor with Susac syndrome.

The chain recombines TRBV6-6 with TRBJ1-5, with TRBD1 matching 9 bases. The CDR3 covers 14 residues. J lost 4 bases, V lost 11 bases, and 9 bases had no gene match. Germline-derived CDR1 and CDR2 are MNHNY and SVGAGI (reference sequence). This chain's CDR3 is CAATGGVRNQPQHF. The CDR3 DNA sequence: TGTGCCGCCACAGGGGGCGTTAGGAATCAGCCCCAGCATTTT.

This chain joins TRBV11-2 and TRBJ2-5; TRBD1 might be the D (5 bases). CDR1 SGHAT and CDR2 FQNNGV come from the germline V gene. The V and J ends lost 1 base and 6 bases respectively, with 18 bases between them. There are 16 residues in the CDR3. The CDR3 DNA sequence: TGTGCCAGCAGCTTAGGGTTCGGGCAGGGCTTGCAGACCCAGTACTTC. It yields the protein CASSLGFGQGLQTQYF.

The chain combines TRBV30 with TRBJ1-5; no clear D. There are 13 residues in the CDR3. Trimming removed 1 base at V and 6 bases at J, with 10 bases between. CDR1 is GTSNPN, CDR2 SVGIG, per germline (reference sequence). The CDR3 sequence: CAWSERSGQPQHF. For the CDR3, the DNA is TGTGCCTGGAGTGAAAGGAGCGGTCAGCCCCAGCATTTT.

The CDR3 DNA sequence: TGTGCCAGCATCGACAGGGGGCCTGGAAACACCATATATTTT. It is translated as CASIDRGPGNTIYF. The chain carries TRBV12-3 or TRBV12-4 and TRBJ1-3, with 10 positions matching TRBD1. The length of the CDR3 is 14 residues. Trimming removed 7 bases from V and 2 bases from J; junction bases left unmatched: 2.

The chain uses TRBV15 and TRBJ2-2; D remains unclear. The germline V gene has CDR1 LNHNV and CDR2 YYDKDF (reference sequence). Trimming took 7 bases from V and 3 from J, leaving 18 bases between them. There are 16 residues in the CDR3. The DNA of the CDR3 is TGTGCCACCAACCCCAGTTTGACACCTTACACCGGGGAGCTGTTTTTT. Encoded protein: CATNPSLTPYTGELFF.

CDR3 sequence: CASSISNQRTNEKLFF. The DNA of the CDR3 is TGTGCCAGCAGCATCTCAAATCAGCGAACAAATGAAAAACTGTTTTTT. This chain uses TRBV5-6 with TRBJ1-4; no definite D call. The CDR3 is 16 amino acids. Germline V gene lookup returns CDR1 SGHDT and CDR2 YYEEEE. Between the trimmed V and J ends, which lost 4 bases and 5 bases, there was a span of 18 bases.

The gene calls are TRBV5-6 and TRBJ2-4; no clear D. CDR1 is SGHDT and CDR2 is YYEEEE in the germline V gene. The V end was cut by 1 base, the J end by 0 bases, with 5 bases between. The CDR3 is made up of 14 amino acids. CDR3 in DNA: TGTGCCAGCAGCTTGCTTCTAGCCAAAAACATTCAGTACTTC. Translated, it gives CASSLLLAKNIQYF.

The chain uses TRBV9 and TRBJ2-5, with 8 bases identical to TRBD1. The CDR3 has 16 residues. Germline lookup yields CDR1 SGDLS and CDR2 YYNGEE. V was clipped by 3 bases and J by 5 bases; unmatched bases: 12. The CDR3 loop is CASSETTGDSVETQYF. The CDR3 coding sequence is TGTGCCAGCAGCGAAACGACAGGGGACTCTGTGGAGACCCAGTACTTC.

J is TRBJ2-1 and V is TRBV9, with D maybe TRBD2 (6 bases). Trimming removed 2 bases at V and 6 bases at J, with 15 bases between. Germline lookup yields CDR1 SGDLS and CDR2 YYNGEE. The length of the CDR3 is 15 residues. CDR3 loop: CASSVSGAGSNEQFF. The CDR3 DNA reads TGTGCCAGCAGCGTTAGCGGAGCTGGGTCCAATGAGCAGTTCTTC.

CDR3 sequence: CASSFSTLNTEAFF. As DNA, the CDR3 is TGTGCCAGCAGCTTTTCCACCTTGAACACTGAAGCTTTCTTT. The chain is built from TRBV5-4 and TRBJ1-1; D unclear. Trimming stripped 2 bases from V and 0 bases from J, with 8 bases between. Germline assignment: CDR1 SGHNT and CDR2 YYREEE (reference sequence). The CDR3 sequence is 14 residues long.

The V gene is TRBV5-4, the J gene TRBJ1-5, with 7 bases identical to TRBD1. This CDR3 is 15 amino acids long. V shed 0 bases, J shed 7 bases, and the junction held 7 bases outside the gene matches. Germline CDR1 is SGHNT and CDR2 is YYREEE (reference sequence). The CDR3 DNA sequence: TGTGCCAGCAGCTTGGACAGGGGAGTGGGACAGCCCCAGCATTTT. Encoded protein: CASSLDRGVGQPQHF.

This chain links TRBV7-9 with TRBJ1-2, with TRBD1 matching over 7 bases. The ends lost 5 bases at V and 2 bases at J; junction bases unmatched: 8. The V gene's germline CDR1 is SEHNR and CDR2 FQNEAQ (reference sequence). The CDR3 covers 15 residues. The CDR3 DNA sequence: TGTGCCAGCAGCCCAAAGGACAGGACCAACTATGGCTACACCTTC. It encodes CASSPKDRTNYGYTF.

This chain connects TRBV7-9 to TRBJ2-7; a possible D gene is TRBD1 (6 bases). CDR3 size: 13 residues. Germline V lookup: CDR1 SEHNR, CDR2 FQNEAQ (reference sequence). The V and J ends lost 5 bases and 6 bases respectively, with 14 bases between them. CDR3 protein: CASSASTGSEQYF. The CDR3 DNA sequence: TGTGCCAGCAGCGCCTCCACAGGGTCCGAGCAGTACTTC.

V gene TRBV5-6 combines with J gene TRBJ2-1; no definite D call. Looked up from germline, CDR1 is SGHDT and CDR2 is YYEEEE. Between the trimmed V and J ends, which lost 4 bases and 8 bases, there was a span of 10 bases. The CDR3 loop spans 12 amino acids. The CDR3 DNA reads TGTGCCAGCAGCGACGTTTCCCATGAGCAGTTCTTC. It codes for CASSDVSHEQFF.

The chain carries TRBV5-8 and TRBJ2-5; no reliable D call. Trimming removed 4 bases from V and 5 bases from J, with 18 bases in between. Germline CDR1 SGHTS, CDR2 YDEGEE. The CDR3 is made up of 15 amino acids. The CDR3 is CASSPIGLPLETQYF. CDR3 DNA sequence: TGTGCCAGCAGCCCCATCGGGCTACCATTGGAGACCCAGTACTTC. Full variable domain (remainder filled in from reference TRBV5-8 and TRBJ2-5): EAGVTQSPTHLIKTRGQQATLRCSPISGHTSVYWYQQALGLGLQFLLWYDEGEERNRGNFPPRFSGRQFPNYSSELNVNALELEDSALYLCASSPIGLPLETQYFGPGTRLLVL.

The chain carries TRBV7-9 and TRBJ2-7, with no clear D. Trimming took 1 base from V and 5 from J, leaving 15 bases between them. Per the germline V gene, CDR1 is SEHNR and CDR2 is FQNEAQ (reference sequence). This CDR3 has 15 residues. The CDR3 DNA is TGTGCCAGCAGCTTAGACGGTGGGGTCATGCACGAGCAGTACTTC. Amino acids: CASSLDGGVMHEQYF.

The gene calls are TRBV14 and TRBJ2-3, with no clear D. The CDR3 loop spans 16 amino acids. V was shortened by 1 base and J by 1 base, with 12 bases between the two germline ends. Germline loops: CDR1 SGHDN, CDR2 FVKESK. The CDR3 protein is CASSQGWQDGTDTQYF. DNA of the CDR3: TGTGCCAGCAGCCAAGGCTGGCAGGACGGCACAGATACGCAGTATTTT. Variable domain in full (rest from reference TRBV14 and TRBJ2-3): EAGVTQFPSHSVIEKGQTVTLRCDPISGHDNLYWYRRVMGKEIKFLLHFVKESKQDESGMPNNRFLAERTGGTYSTLKVQPAELEDSGVYFCASSQGWQDGTDTQYFGPGTRLTVL.

The chain joins TRBV13 to TRBJ2-1; D is possibly TRBD1 (5 bases). The CDR3 is 15 amino acids. V was trimmed by 3 bases and J by 7 bases, leaving 16 bases between them. The V gene's germline CDR1 is PRHDT and CDR2 FYEKMQ (reference sequence). DNA of the CDR3: TGTGCCAGCAGCTTTTTCTGGGGCCACAGGAATGAGCAGTTCTTC. Amino acids: CASSFFWGHRNEQFF.

The count of this clonotype is one. This chain connects TRBV2 to TRBJ2-2; 13 positions match TRBD2. CDR1 is SNHLY, CDR2 FYNNEI, per germline. The CDR3 loop spans 16 amino acids. V shed 6 bases, J shed 2 bases, and the junction held 3 bases outside the gene matches. This chain's CDR3 is CASRGLAGRNTGELFF. CDR3 nucleotides: TGTGCCAGCAGGGGACTAGCGGGACGAAACACCGGGGAGCTGTTTTTT.

This sequence joins TRBV4-2 and TRBJ1-1, with D tentatively TRBD1 (5 bases). The germline gives CDR1 LGHNA, CDR2 YNFKEQ. The CDR3 is made up of 15 amino acids. V lost 1 base and J lost 0, with 9 bases in between. CDR3 sequence reads: CASSQVRGLNTEAFF. For the CDR3, the DNA is TGTGCCAGCAGCCAAGTTCGGGGCCTGAACACTGAAGCTTTCTTT.

The chain uses TRBV29-1 and TRBJ2-1, with D tentatively TRBD1 (6 bases). The CDR3 extends over 14 amino acids. Trimming shortened V by 3 bases and J by 3 bases, and 12 bases separated the two germline ends. Germline V gene lookup returns CDR1 SQVTM and CDR2 ANQGSEA. The CDR3 region is CSVDGSGVYNEQFF. The CDR3 region has the DNA TGCAGCGTTGACGGCTCAGGGGTCTACAATGAGCAGTTCTTC.

V and J are TRBV20-1 and TRBJ2-3; D is unclear. The CDR3 loop spans 14 amino acids. The V end lost 6 bases, the J end lost 0 bases, and 13 bases lay between the germline ends. CDR1 DFQATT and CDR2 SNEGSKA come from the germline V gene (reference sequence). The CDR3 spells CSARPRASTDTQYF. CDR3 DNA sequence: TGCAGTGCCCGACCACGAGCTAGCACAGATACGCAGTATTTT.

The chain carries TRBV7-8 and TRBJ2-3; 7 bases align to TRBD1. Per the germline V gene, CDR1 is SGHVS and CDR2 is FQNEAQ. This CDR3 has 14 amino acids. Unmatched junction bases numbered 5, after V lost 3 bases and J lost 5 bases. As DNA, the CDR3 is TGTGCCAGCAGCTTTCTTGACAGGGTAGATACGCAGTATTTT. This codes for CASSFLDRVDTQYF.